One sample yielded the 2 T cell receptor beta chains listed below, sequenced in a study of regulatory T cells in long-lasting Graves disease. With iRepertoire HTBI primers and Arm-PCR of CDR3 regions, TCR beta libraries were built. TCRdb re-derived calls from the multiplex PCR reads in MiXCR, one entry per CDR3 protein. The data show around 500,000 distinct CDR3 sequences, around 21% seen once. Stated time point: persistent/refractory GD, antithyroid drugs over 5 years with positive TRAb. PBMCs provided the RNA from which the TCR library was made. The sample here was peripheral blood mononuclear cells (PBMCs), taken when the disease was refractory, from a patient treated with antithyroid drugs. The receptor source for this set is a female donor with Graves disease.

Ten or more counts support this clonotype. V is TRBV7-9 and J is TRBJ2-7, with D unresolved. Germline CDR1 is SEHNR and CDR2 is FQNEAQ (reference sequence). CDR3 size: 12 residues. V was cut by 5 bases and J by 4 bases, with 9 bases left in between. The CDR3 DNA sequence: TGTGCCAGCAGCCGTCCTGGGTACGAGCAGTACTTC. This encodes CASSRPGYEQYF.

This clonotype was recorded a few times. The genes are TRBV20-1 and TRBJ2-3; 10 bases fit TRBD2. The CDR3 contains 14 residues. The J segment lost 2 bases and the V segment lost 4 bases, leaving 3 bases of the junction unmatched. From germline, CDR1 is DFQATT and CDR2 SNEGSKA (reference sequence). Here the CDR3 DNA reads TGCAGTGCTAATAGCGGGAGGACCACAGATACGCAGTATTTT. Amino acid sequence: CSANSGRTTDTQYF.